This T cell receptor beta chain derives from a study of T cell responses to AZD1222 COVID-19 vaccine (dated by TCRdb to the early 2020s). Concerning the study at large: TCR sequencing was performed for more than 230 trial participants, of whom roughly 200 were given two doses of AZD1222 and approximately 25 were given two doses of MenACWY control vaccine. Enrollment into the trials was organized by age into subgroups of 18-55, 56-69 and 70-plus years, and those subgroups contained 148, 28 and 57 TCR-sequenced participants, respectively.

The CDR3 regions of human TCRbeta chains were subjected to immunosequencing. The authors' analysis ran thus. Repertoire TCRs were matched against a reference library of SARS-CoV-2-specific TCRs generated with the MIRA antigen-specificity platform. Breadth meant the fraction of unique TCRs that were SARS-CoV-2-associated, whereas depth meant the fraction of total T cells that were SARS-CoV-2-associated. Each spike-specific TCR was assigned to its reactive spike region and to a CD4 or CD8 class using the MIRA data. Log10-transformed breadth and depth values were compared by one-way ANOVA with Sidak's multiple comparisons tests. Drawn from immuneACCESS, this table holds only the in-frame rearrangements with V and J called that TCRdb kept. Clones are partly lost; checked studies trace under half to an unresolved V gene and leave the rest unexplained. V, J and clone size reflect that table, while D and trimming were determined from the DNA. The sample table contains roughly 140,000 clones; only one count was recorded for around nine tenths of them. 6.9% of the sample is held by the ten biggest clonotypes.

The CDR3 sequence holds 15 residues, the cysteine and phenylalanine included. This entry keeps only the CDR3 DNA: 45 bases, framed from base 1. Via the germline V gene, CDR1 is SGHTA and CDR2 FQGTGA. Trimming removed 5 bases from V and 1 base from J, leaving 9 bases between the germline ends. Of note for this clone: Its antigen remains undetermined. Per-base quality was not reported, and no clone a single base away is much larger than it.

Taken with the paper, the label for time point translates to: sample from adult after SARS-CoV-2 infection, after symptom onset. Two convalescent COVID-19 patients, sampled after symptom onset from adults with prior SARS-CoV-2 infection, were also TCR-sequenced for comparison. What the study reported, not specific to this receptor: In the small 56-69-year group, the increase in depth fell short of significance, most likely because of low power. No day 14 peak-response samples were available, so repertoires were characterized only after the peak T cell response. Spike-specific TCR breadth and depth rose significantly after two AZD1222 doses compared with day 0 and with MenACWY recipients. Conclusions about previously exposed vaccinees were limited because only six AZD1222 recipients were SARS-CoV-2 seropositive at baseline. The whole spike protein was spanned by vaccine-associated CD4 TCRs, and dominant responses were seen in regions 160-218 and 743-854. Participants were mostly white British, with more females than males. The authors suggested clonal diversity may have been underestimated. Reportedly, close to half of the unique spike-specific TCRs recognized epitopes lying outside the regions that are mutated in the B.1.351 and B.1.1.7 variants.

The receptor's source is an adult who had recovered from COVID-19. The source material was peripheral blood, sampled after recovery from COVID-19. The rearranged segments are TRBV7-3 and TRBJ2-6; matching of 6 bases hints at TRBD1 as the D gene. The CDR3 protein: CASSRTGSGANVLTF. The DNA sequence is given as TGTGCCAGCAGCCGTACAGGGTCTGGGGCCAACGTCCTGACTTTC.